This TCR beta chain was sequenced during a study of T cell repertoires in cytomegalovirus infection (dated by TCRdb to about 2019). In terms of the full investigation: Because public TCR beta signatures pointed to carriage of CMV infection together with the matching HLA type, the HLA type of each donor mattered for the analysis.

For sequencing, an Illumina HiSeq 1500 was employed. TCRdb's own reprocessing of the public reads used fastp at Q25 and MiXCR and kept productive beta chains. CDR3 protein duplicates are merged, each entry listing the most common genes and DNA. The sample contains under 200,000 distinct CDR3 sequences, 9.5% of them found a single time. The top ten constitute approximately 4.6% of the sample. Relative to germline, V is 4 bases shorter and J is 0 bases shorter, with 10 bases between their ends. From the germline V gene, CDR1 is SGHDT and CDR2 is YYEEEE. The CDR3 goes from the cysteine to the phenylalanine over 15 residues. Of the read, only the CDR3 DNA is kept; its 45 bases are in frame from base 1. Overall results and qualifications from the work: The ex vivo response was dominated by HLA-C-restricted CMV-specific TCR beta clonotypes, and the single most frequent clonotype in two of eight donors was supplied by these HLA-C-restricted clonotypes. In both this cohort and an independent 352-donor cohort, the cumulative frequency of public TCR beta family members distinguished carriers of CMV infection plus the relevant HLA type.

This clonotype was observed a few times. Its antigen remains unidentified. No base quality values were provided; no much bigger clone lies one nucleotide off. The clonotype originates from a human donor in good health (CMV status not recorded). Some clones in this sample may be carry-over from other donors' samples. Recombination linked TRBV5-6 to TRBJ1-4, with TRBD1 tentatively as D gene (5 bases match). The sequencing sample was made of PBMCs. The CDR3 protein sequence reads: CASSRPGSTNEKLFF. The DNA reads as follows: TGTGCCAGCAGCCGGCCAGGGTCAACTAATGAAAAACTGTTTTTT.